This passage covers 2 T cell receptor beta chains from one sample sequenced in a study of blood T cell repertoires in COVID-19. This table comes from immunoSEQ multiplex PCR, and its TCRdb copy is limited to in-frame clones, with some not included. The sample includes 35,000 to 55,000 clones, about nine tenths seen only once; the top ten take around 15%. The sequenced sample was peripheral blood. These receptors came from a human donor in a cohort sampled during active COVID-19.

The rearrangement links TRBV11-3 to TRBJ2-3; 10 bases line up with TRBD1. CDR3 length equals 16 residues. Germline V lookup: CDR1 SGHNT, CDR2 YENEEA. The junction had 8 bases not matched to a gene; V was cut back by 5 bases and J by 3 bases. The CDR3 DNA sequence: TGTGCCAGCAGCGTGGGACAGGGGTTGAGTACAGATACGCAGTATTTT. It yields the protein CASSVGQGLSTDTQYF.

V and J are TRBV5-1 and TRBJ2-2; TRBD2 is a possible D gene (7 bases). The CDR3 is 15 amino acids. Trimming left V 3 bases short and J 4 bases short, with 13 bases between. Germline loops: CDR1 SGHRS, CDR2 YFSETQ. The CDR3 DNA reads TGCGCCAGCAGCTGGTCGGGGGGCTCCACCGGGGAGCTGTTTTTT. Translating gives CASSWSGGSTGELFF.